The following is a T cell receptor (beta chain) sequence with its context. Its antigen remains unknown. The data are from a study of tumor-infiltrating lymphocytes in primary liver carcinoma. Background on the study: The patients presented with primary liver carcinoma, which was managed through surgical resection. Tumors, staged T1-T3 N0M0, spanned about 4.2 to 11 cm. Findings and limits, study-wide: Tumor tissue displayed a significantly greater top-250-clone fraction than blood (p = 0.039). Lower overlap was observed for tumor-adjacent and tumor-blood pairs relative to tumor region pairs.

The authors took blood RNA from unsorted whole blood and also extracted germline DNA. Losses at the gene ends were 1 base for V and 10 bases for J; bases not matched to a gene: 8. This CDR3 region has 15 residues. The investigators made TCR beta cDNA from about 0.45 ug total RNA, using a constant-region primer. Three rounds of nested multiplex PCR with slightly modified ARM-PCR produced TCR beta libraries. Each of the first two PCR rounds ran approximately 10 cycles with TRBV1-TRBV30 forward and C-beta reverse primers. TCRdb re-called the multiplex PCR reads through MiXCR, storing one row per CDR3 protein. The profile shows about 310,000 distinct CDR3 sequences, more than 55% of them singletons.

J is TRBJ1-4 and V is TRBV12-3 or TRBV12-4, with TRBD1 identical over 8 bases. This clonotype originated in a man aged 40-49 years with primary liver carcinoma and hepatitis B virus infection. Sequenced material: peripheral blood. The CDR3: CASSLGRGLAGKLFF. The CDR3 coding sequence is TGTGCCAGCAGTTTAGGCAGGGGGCTAGCTGGAAAACTGTTTTTT.